The 21 T cell receptor beta chains below were found in one sample sequenced in a study of CD8+ T cells in alopecia areata. As the sequencing template, cDNA was produced by extracting RNA and reverse transcribing it. TCRdb's table, derived via immunoSEQ multiplex PCR, lists solely in-frame clones and lacks some. The top ten clones hold over 0.9% of a sample with 150,000 to 200,000 clones, approximately 61% of them seen once. Treatment noted: oral pan-JAK inhibitor, 5-10 mg twice daily. The sequencing here drew on CD4+ T cells sorted from blood, taken at week 24, from a patient treated with tofacitinib. These receptors all stem from a human donor with alopecia areata.

J is TRBJ2-7 and V is TRBV2; tentative D call: TRBD2 (6 bases). Germline V lookup: CDR1 SNHLY, CDR2 FYNNEI. Trimming stripped 4 bases from V and 3 bases from J, with 16 bases between. The CDR3 loop spans 15 amino acids. DNA for the CDR3: TGTGCCAGCAGTGCCCAAGGAGGGACGAACTACGAGCAGTACTTC. Translated: CASSAQGGTNYEQYF.

The chain joins TRBV5-1 to TRBJ1-1, with TRBD1 as a possible D gene (6 bases). Germline V CDR1 and CDR2: SGHRS, YFSETQ. There are 14 residues in the CDR3. V was trimmed by 3 bases and J by 3 bases, leaving 12 bases between them. The CDR3 sequence: CASSYGTPDTEAFF. The CDR3 DNA is TGCGCCAGCAGCTACGGGACACCGGACACTGAAGCTTTCTTT. Looking up the rest from reference TRBV5-1 and TRBJ1-1 gives the full variable domain: KAGVTQTPRYLIKTRGQQVTLSCSPISGHRSVSWYQQTPGQGLQFLFEYFSETQRNKGNFPGRFSGRQFSNSRSEMNVSTLELGDSALYLCASSYGTPDTEAFFGQGTRLTVV.

This clone appeared many times. The chain is built from TRBV9 and TRBJ1-4; D not certain. Germline V gene data show CDR1 as SGDLS and CDR2 as YYNGEE. Between the trimmed V and J ends, which lost 4 bases and 7 bases, there was a span of 14 bases. The CDR3 spans 14 residues. The CDR3 here is CASSHGMEGEKLFF. The CDR3 DNA sequence: TGTGCCAGCAGCCACGGGATGGAGGGTGAAAAACTGTTTTTT. The variable domain in full, with the rest retrieved from reference TRBV9 and TRBJ1-4, is DSGVTQTPKHLITATGQRVTLRCSPRSGDLSVYWYQQSLDQGLQFLIQYYNGEERAKGNILERFSAQQFPDLHSELNLSSLELGDSALYFCASSHGMEGEKLFFGSGTQLSVL.

V gene TRBV4-3 combines with J gene TRBJ2-7, with D perhaps matching TRBD1 (5 bases). V lost 0 bases and J 4 bases, leaving 13 bases between the germline ends. This CDR3 spans 15 amino acids. The germline V gene has CDR1 LGHNA and CDR2 YSLEER. CDR3 nucleotide sequence: TGCGCCAGCAGCCAAGAGTCAGGGTTTGAATACGAGCAGTACTTC. It specifies CASSQESGFEYEQYF.

This clone was seen a few times. DNA of the CDR3: TGTGCCAGCAGCCCGACGGGAAACACCATATATTTT. Translation gives CASSPTGNTIYF. V usage is TRBV16 and J usage is TRBJ1-3; D is unclear. V was trimmed by 4 bases and J by 4 bases, leaving 5 bases between them. This CDR3 region has 12 residues. Germline CDR1 reads KGHSY; CDR2 reads FQNENV.

The rearrangement links TRBV7-2 to TRBJ1-6, with D perhaps TRBD1 (5 bases). The CDR3 loop spans 16 amino acids. Germline V gene data show CDR1 as SGHTA and CDR2 as FQGNSA. The V gene lost 4 bases and the J gene lost 5 bases, with 15 bases spanning the gap. The CDR3: CASSWGSGTDNSPLHF. CDR3 DNA sequence: TGTGCCAGCAGCTGGGGTTCCGGGACTGATAATTCACCCCTCCACTTT. Based on the CDR3 plus reference TRBV7-2 and TRBJ1-6, the full variable domain is GAGVSQSPSNKVTEKGKDVELRCDPISGHTALYWYRQSLGQGLEFLIYFQGNSAPDKSGLPSDRFSAERTGGSVSTLTIQRTQQEDSAVYLCASSWGSGTDNSPLHFGNGTRLTVT.

The chain links TRBV7-9 to TRBJ2-7, with 9 bases identical to TRBD2. CDR3 length: 17 amino acids. The germline V gene has CDR1 SEHNR and CDR2 FQNEAQ (reference sequence). The junction had 12 bases not matched to a gene; V was cut back by 2 bases and J by 4 bases. The CDR3 bases are TGTGCCAGCAGCTTATCGGGGCTGAGTAGCGGGGGTTACGAGCAGTACTTC. It yields the protein CASSLSGLSSGGYEQYF.

The chain uses TRBV27 and TRBJ1-2, with a possible D match to TRBD1 (6 bases). Trimming removed 2 bases from V and 2 bases from J, with 9 bases in between. Per the germline V gene, CDR1 is MNHEY and CDR2 is SMNVEV (reference sequence). CDR3 length: 14 residues. The CDR3 DNA is TGTGCCAGCAGTTTAACAGGGACCAACTATGGCTACACCTTC. The encoded protein is CASSLTGTNYGYTF.

This clone was seen ten or more times. V gene TRBV6-5 combines with J gene TRBJ1-4, with D perhaps matching TRBD1 (5 bases). The CDR3 loop spans 12 amino acids. The V and J ends lost 7 bases and 7 bases respectively, with 10 bases between them. In germline, CDR1 is MNHEY, CDR2 SVGAGI. CDR3 residues: CASTGAGEKLFF. CDR3 DNA sequence: TGTGCCAGCACCGGGGCCGGTGAAAAACTGTTTTTT.

The V and J genes are TRBV30 and TRBJ1-2; D remains ambiguous. The ends were cut back, 4 bases at V and 10 bases at J, with 10 bases in the middle. Germline CDR1 is GTSNPN and CDR2 is SVGIG (reference sequence). The CDR3 contains 10 residues. CDR3 DNA sequence: TGTGCCTGGAAAGAGATCAACTACACCTTC. Protein sequence: CAWKEINYTF.

The V call is TRBV30, the J call TRBJ2-3, with TRBD2 identical over 11 bases. The V segment lost 3 bases and the J segment 0 bases; nucleotides outside the gene matches: 14. The germline CDR1 and CDR2 sequences are GTSNPN and SVGIG (reference sequence). There are 19 residues in the CDR3. CDR3 DNA: TGTGCCTGGAGCAGACGGCGACTAGCGGGGTGGAAGAGCACAGATACGCAGTATTTT. It codes for CAWSRRRLAGWKSTDTQYF.

This clone turned up a few times. The V and J genes are TRBV19 and TRBJ1-2, with TRBD1 matching 8 bases. Germline-derived CDR1 and CDR2 are LNHDA and SQIVND (reference sequence). The CDR3 sequence is 17 residues long. V dropped 5 bases and J dropped 1; count of bases not matched to a gene: 12. The CDR3 bases are TGTGCCAGTAGTCAACCGGGACAGGCGAATCGTAACTATGGCTACACCTTC. Translated: CASSQPGQANRNYGYTF.

The rearrangement joins TRBV6-5 to TRBJ2-7; the D call may be TRBD1 or TRBD2 (7 bases each). Looked up from germline, CDR1 is MNHEY and CDR2 is SVGAGI. The CDR3 is made up of 15 amino acids. V shed 5 bases and J shed 6 bases, with 20 bases lying between them. The CDR3 protein is CASSSGTALRSEQYF. The DNA for the CDR3 is TGTGCCAGCAGTAGCGGGACAGCCCTACGTTCCGAGCAGTACTTC.

This chain joins TRBV18 and TRBJ2-5, with D perhaps matching TRBD1 or TRBD2 (5 bases each). Germline V gene data show CDR1 as KGHSH and CDR2 as LQKENI. The V gene lost 2 bases and the J gene lost 1 base, with 26 bases spanning the gap. The CDR3 is 20 amino acids. The CDR3 here is CASSPRSMGSGTVSQETQYF. The CDR3 DNA is TGTGCCAGCTCACCAAGGTCAATGGGGTCCGGGACGGTCTCCCAAGAGACCCAGTACTTC. The variable domain in full, completed from reference TRBV18 and TRBJ2-5, reads NAGVMQNPRHLVRRRGQEARLRCSPMKGHSHVYWYRQLPEEGLKFMVYLQKENIIDESGMPKERFSAEFPKEGPSILRIQQVVRGDSAAYFCASSPRSMGSGTVSQETQYFGPGTRLLVL.

The chain carries TRBV13 and TRBJ2-1; tentatively, D is TRBD2 (5 bases). Germline V gene lookup returns CDR1 PRHDT and CDR2 FYEKMQ (reference sequence). Trimming took 5 bases from V and 0 from J, leaving 17 bases between them. This CDR3 has 17 residues. CDR3 nucleotides: TGTGCCAGCAGCCTAACTAGGGCTAAGAGCTCCTACAATGAGCAGTTCTTC. It specifies CASSLTRAKSSYNEQFF.

This rearrangement joins TRBV5-1 to TRBJ2-2; D is uncertain. The V end lost 0 bases, the J end lost 7 bases, and 10 bases lay between the germline ends. Germline V lookup: CDR1 SGHRS, CDR2 YFSETQ. The CDR3 covers 14 residues. The DNA for the CDR3 is TGCGCCAGCAGCTTGGTAGACACCTTCGGGGAGCTGTTTTTT. It specifies CASSLVDTFGELFF.

The V gene is TRBV9, the J gene TRBJ2-2; no clear D. The CDR3 is 13 amino acids. CDR1 and CDR2 (germline): SGDLS, YYNGEE. The V end lost 3 bases, the J end lost 7 bases, and 10 bases lay between the germline ends. The CDR3 DNA is TGTGCCAGCAGCGCGGCAGGTGTCGGGGAGCTGTTTTTT. Its translation: CASSAAGVGELFF. Together with reference TRBV9 and TRBJ2-2, the CDR3 gives the full variable domain: DSGVTQTPKHLITATGQRVTLRCSPRSGDLSVYWYQQSLDQGLQFLIQYYNGEERAKGNILERFSAQQFPDLHSELNLSSLELGDSALYFCASSAAGVGELFFGEGSRLTVL.

As concerns this clone: Other DNA sequences from this sample encode an identical CDR3 as well. CDR3 DNA: TGTGCCAGCAGTTCCAGGGGGAACACTGAAGCTTTCTTT. Protein: CASSSRGNTEAFF. The chain combines TRBV27 with TRBJ1-1; the D gene is possibly TRBD1 (6 bases). The V gene lost 4 bases and the J gene lost 1 base, with 7 bases spanning the gap. Per germline, CDR1 MNHEY and CDR2 SMNVEV (reference sequence). The CDR3 runs to 13 residues.

This clone appeared a few times. V is TRBV25-1 and J is TRBJ2-1; TRBD1 or TRBD2 may be the D gene (6 bases each). Trimming cost V 4 bases and J 2 bases, with 9 bases left between them. The CDR3 totals 14 residues. CDR1 and CDR2 (germline): MGHDK, SYGVNS. This chain's CDR3 is CASSAGATYNEQFF. DNA for the CDR3: TGTGCCAGCAGTGCGGGGGCCACCTACAATGAGCAGTTCTTC.

The chain joins TRBV7-3 to TRBJ2-3; TRBD1 is a possible D gene (5 bases). CDR3 length: 13 amino acids. Trimming cost V 5 bases and J 6 bases, with 12 bases left between them. Germline values: CDR1 SGHTA, CDR2 FQGTGA. In nucleotides, the CDR3 is TGTGCCAGCAGCACCACCCCAGGGGATACGCAGTATTTT. Translating it yields CASSTTPGDTQYF.

This clone was counted only a few times. The chain couples TRBV5-6 to TRBJ2-7; D is uncertain. V lost 0 bases to trimming and J lost 2 bases, with 9 bases between them. The CDR3 length is 14 residues. Germline lookup yields CDR1 SGHDT and CDR2 YYEEEE. The CDR3 sequence: CASSLGGKAYEQYF. The CDR3 region has the DNA TGTGCCAGCAGCTTGGGCGGCAAAGCCTACGAGCAGTACTTC.